This T cell receptor beta chain comes out of a study of T cell responses to AZD1222 COVID-19 vaccine. Study-level findings and limits: At study baseline, merely about 6 AZD1222 recipients were seropositive. Without day 14 samples, only post-peak T cell repertoires were studied.

TCRdb's table, derived via immunoSEQ multiplex PCR, lists solely in-frame clones and lacks some. The sample includes around 70,000 clones, around 79% seen only once; the top ten take 20% to 30%. From germline, CDR1 is LGHNT and CDR2 FRNRAP. The CDR3 loop spans 15 amino acids. V dropped 1 base and J dropped 9 bases, with 16 bases sitting between them. A note on this clone: Its specificity is not known.

This receptor was obtained from an adult in good health. The sample here was peripheral blood, taken on day 0 of MenACWY control vaccination. The chain joins TRBV12-5 to TRBJ2-4, with D possibly being TRBD2 (5 bases). The CDR3 region is CASGLGAEGMGIQYF. The CDR3 coding sequence is TGTGCTAGTGGTTTGGGCGCAGAGGGCATGGGCATTCAGTACTTC.